One and the same sample provided the 19 T cell receptor beta chains below, sequenced in a study of T-cell reconstitution after alpha-beta-depleted transplantation in children. Preparation of the TCRbeta library used unique molecular identifiers. TCRdb analysed the PCR reads with MiXCR anew, one entry per CDR3 protein. Of hundreds of thousands of distinct CDR3 sequences listed, around a sixth are singletons. The source material was PBMCs from the stem cell graft donor, sampled from the stem cell graft. All receptors derive from a human donor who donated a stem cell graft to a child with acute myeloid leukemia.

This clonotype was seen many times. The chain employs TRBV7-9 and TRBJ2-5; D not resolved. The length of the CDR3 is 15 residues. Germline V gene lookup returns CDR1 SEHNR and CDR2 FQNEAQ (reference sequence). With 2 bases removed from V and 1 base from J, the gap between germline ends came to 11 bases. CDR3 DNA: TGTGCCAGCAGCTTAATGGGGATAGGCCAAGAGACCCAGTACTTC. Translating gives CASSLMGIGQETQYF.

This clonotype came up many times. CDR3 region: CSAIVRVDGNQPQHF. The CDR3 nucleotides are TGCAGTGCTATCGTTCGGGTCGACGGCAATCAGCCCCAGCATTTT. The V call is TRBV20-1, the J call TRBJ1-5; D call uncertain. The germline V gene has CDR1 DFQATT and CDR2 SNEGSKA (reference sequence). This CDR3 comprises 15 residues. V was clipped by 4 bases and J by 2 bases, with 15 bases between them.

This clonotype has at least ten counts. CDR3 sequence: CSARGWTSGGVEETQYF. Here the CDR3 DNA reads TGCAGTGCTAGAGGGTGGACTAGCGGGGGGGTGGAGGAGACCCAGTACTTC. V and J are TRBV20-1 and TRBJ2-5; 15 bases align to TRBD2. The CDR3 extends over 17 amino acids. J lost 5 bases, V lost 1 base, and 8 bases had no gene match. CDR1 DFQATT and CDR2 SNEGSKA come from the germline V gene (reference sequence).

J is TRBJ2-3 and V is TRBV15, with TRBD1 matching over 11 bases. The CDR3 sequence is 16 residues long. Looked up from germline, CDR1 is LNHNV and CDR2 is YYDKDF (reference sequence). Trimming removed 5 bases from V and 5 bases from J; junction bases left unmatched: 9. The CDR3, as DNA: TGTGCCACCAGCCCCCTTGGGGGACAGGGGGAAGATACGCAGTATTTT. Its translation is CATSPLGGQGEDTQYF.

This clonotype appeared a few times. J is TRBJ1-2 and V is TRBV30; no clear D gene. The V end lost 1 base, the J end lost 5 bases, and 8 bases lay between the germline ends. The V gene's germline CDR1 is GTSNPN and CDR2 SVGIG (reference sequence). There are 12 residues in the CDR3. The CDR3 bases are TGTGCCTGGAGTGGGACGGAGTATGGCTACACCTTC. Protein product: CAWSGTEYGYTF.

The CDR3 nucleotides are TGTGCCAGCAGCTTAGGGACAGGGGGGTCCTACAATGAGCAGTTCTTC. This codes for CASSLGTGGSYNEQFF. The chain links TRBV13 to TRBJ2-1; 9 bases agree with TRBD1. Germline trimming cut 0 bases from V and 1 base from J; bases unmatched to any gene: 1. CDR1 PRHDT and CDR2 FYEKMQ come from the germline V gene (reference sequence). This CDR3 has 16 residues.

As to this clonotype: The junction departs from the called germline gene at one end, perhaps through a read error. The rearrangement links TRBV7-2 to TRBJ2-7; D gene unclear. The germline V gene encodes CDR1 SGHTA and CDR2 FQGNSA. The CDR3 length is 13 residues. As DNA, the CDR3 is TGTGCCCGCAGCTTAGGTAGCAGCTACGAGCAGTACTTC. Translation: CARSLGSSYEQYF. Full variable domain (missing parts from reference TRBV7-2 and TRBJ2-7): GAGVSQSPSNKVTEKGKDVELRCDPISGHTALYWYRQSLGQGLEFLIYFQGNSAPDKSGLPSDRFSAERTGGSVSTLTIQRTQQEDSAVYLCARSLGSSYEQYFGPGTRLTVT.

The chain couples TRBV5-1 to TRBJ2-7, with D hard to call. CDR1 is SGHRS and CDR2 is YFSETQ in the germline V gene. Trimming pared 0 bases from V and 5 bases from J, leaving 6 bases between. The CDR3 totals 12 residues. This chain's CDR3 is CASSLDQHEQYF. CDR3 DNA sequence: TGCGCCAGCAGCTTGGATCAGCACGAGCAGTACTTC.

At least ten counts were recorded for this clonotype. The CDR3 coding sequence is TGCAGTGCTAGGGACAATCAAGAGACCCAGTACTTC. This translates into CSARDNQETQYF. The chain recombines TRBV20-1 with TRBJ2-5; weak D call: TRBD1 (5 bases). The CDR3 covers 12 residues. Per germline, CDR1 DFQATT and CDR2 SNEGSKA (reference sequence). The V end lost 3 bases, the J end lost 2 bases, and 7 bases lay between the germline ends.

CDR3 residues: CASSWTAEQETQYF. The CDR3 DNA follows: TGTGCCAGCAGCTGGACTGCCGAACAAGAGACCCAGTACTTC. The genes are TRBV7-9 and TRBJ2-5; tentatively, D is TRBD2 (5 bases). Germline CDR1 is SEHNR and CDR2 is FQNEAQ (reference sequence). V gave up 4 bases and J gave up 2 bases, with 11 bases separating them. The CDR3 covers 14 residues.

A few counts support this clonotype. The V call is TRBV5-1, the J call TRBJ2-2; 7 bases align to TRBD1. Germline V gene data show CDR1 as SGHRS and CDR2 as YFSETQ. V lost 1 base to trimming and J lost 2 bases; unmatched junction nucleotides: 5. The CDR3 runs to 16 residues. The CDR3 region is CASSLQRQGNTGELFF. The DNA for the CDR3 is TGCGCCAGCAGCTTGCAGAGACAGGGCAACACCGGGGAGCTGTTTTTT.

The chain is built from TRBV20-1 and TRBJ2-5; D perhaps matches TRBD1 (5 bases). The length of the CDR3 is 13 residues. V gave up 7 bases and J gave up 3 bases, with 15 bases separating them. Germline values: CDR1 DFQATT, CDR2 SNEGSKA (reference sequence). The CDR3 is CSVRASGKETQYF. The CDR3 DNA sequence: TGCAGTGTCAGGGCCTCAGGGAAAGAGACCCAGTACTTC.

This clonotype was recorded at least ten times. The chain is built from TRBV6-6 and TRBJ1-6; no clear D gene. Trimming left V 9 bases short and J 0 bases short, with 6 bases between. The CDR3 runs 13 residues. Germline CDR1 is MNHNY and CDR2 is SVGAGI (reference sequence). CDR3 nucleotide sequence: TGTGCCAGTGGAAGCTCCTATAATTCACCCCTCCACTTT. Translating gives CASGSSYNSPLHF.

Only a few counts were recorded for this clonotype. The chain recombines TRBV6-1 with TRBJ2-3, with 8 bases identical to TRBD2. The CDR3 is made up of 14 amino acids. V shed 7 bases and J 5 bases; nucleotides not matched to a gene: 8. Per the germline V gene, CDR1 is MNHNS and CDR2 is SASEGT. CDR3 bases: TGTGCCAGCACCGGGACTAGGGCTTTAGATACGCAGTATTTT. Amino acid sequence: CASTGTRALDTQYF.

This clonotype turned up a few times. Here the CDR3 reads CSAGGTGLYEQYV. CDR3 DNA: TGCAGTGCGGGTGGGACAGGCCTCTACGAGCAGTACGTC. The chain employs TRBV20-1 and TRBJ2-7; 8 bases align to TRBD1. This CDR3 is built from 13 residues. Germline-derived CDR1 and CDR2 are DFQATT and SNEGSKA (reference sequence). V trimming: 6 bases; J trimming: 3 bases; junction bases outside the gene matches: 7.

This clonotype turned up a few times. The J gene is TRBJ2-7, the V gene TRBV5-5; perhaps TRBD1 as D (6 bases). Deletions cut 4 bases from V and 2 bases from J, with 13 bases between. Germline-derived CDR1 and CDR2 are SGHKS and YYEKEE (reference sequence). This CDR3 contains 14 residues. In nucleotides, the CDR3 is TGTGCCAGCAGCACCCGGACAGTTGCCTACGAGCAGTACTTC. Protein product: CASSTRTVAYEQYF.

This clonotype was recorded many times. The chain is built from TRBV6-1 and TRBJ1-1; 8 nucleotides match TRBD1. This CDR3 region has 14 residues. Germline assignment: CDR1 MNHNS and CDR2 SASEGT. Trimming at V came to 8 bases and at J to 2 bases, leaving 7 bases not matched to a gene. The CDR3 coding sequence is TGTGCCAGCTGGGACGACAGGGGTAACACTGAAGCTTTCTTT. This encodes CASWDDRGNTEAFF.

J is TRBJ2-5 and V is TRBV28; 13 positions match TRBD2. V lost 7 bases, J lost 1 base, and 9 bases stayed unmatched. The CDR3 spans 17 residues. Germline CDR1 and CDR2: MDHEN and SYDVKM. The CDR3 protein is CASTLGLAGVLQETQYF. The CDR3 DNA reads as TGTGCCAGCACCCTTGGACTAGCGGGGGTCCTCCAAGAGACCCAGTACTTC.

There are a few counts of this clonotype. This rearrangement joins TRBV6-1 to TRBJ1-1; D is unresolved. The CDR3 is 14 amino acids. With 1 base removed from V and 7 bases from J, the gap between germline ends came to 13 bases. Germline V gene lookup returns CDR1 MNHNS and CDR2 SASEGT. The CDR3 here is CASSEEQRPGEAFF. CDR3 nucleotides: TGTGCCAGCAGTGAAGAGCAGAGGCCCGGTGAAGCTTTCTTT.